Given below is one TCR beta chain in context. The data derive from a study of blood T cells in healthy people across ages. Sample-barcoded 5' priming and a J-beta primer mix drove a second PCR of roughly 6 to 12 cycles. Every molecule of cDNA carried a tag from a template-switch adaptor with 12 random nucleotides. TCRdb re-called the 5' RACE reads through MiXCR, storing one row per CDR3 protein. The sample holds about 730,000 distinct CDR3 sequences, roughly 47% seen once. Germline CDR1 is SGDLS and CDR2 is YYNGEE. The CDR3 is 15 residues long. Trimming took 0 bases from V and 4 from J; bases not matched to a gene: 7.

Material for sequencing was blood. The sequence derives from a woman aged 60-75 years in good health. The chain uses TRBV9 and TRBJ2-7, with 7 bases matching TRBD1. CDR3 residues: CASSVEGGQGYEQYF. The CDR3 coding sequence is TGTGCCAGCAGCGTAGAAGGGGGCCAAGGGTACGAGCAGTACTTC.